Following are 13 T cell receptor beta chains from one sample sequenced in a study of blood T cell repertoires in COVID-19 (dated by TCRdb to the early 2020s). The library relied on the immunoSEQ multiplex PCR assay. TCRdb limited this immuneACCESS table to in-frame rearrangements with V and J called. A share of clones is missing; checked studies link under half to unresolved V genes, and the rest is unexplained. The sample yields over 300,000 clones; around 91% were counted once. The ten largest account for over 8% of the sample. Sequences were obtained from PBMCs or T cells enriched from blood (not recorded which). Source of these receptors: a woman aged 40 to 50 who had recovered from COVID-19.

The CDR3 nucleotides read TGTGCCAGTAGTATGATGGAGACAGGGGGCAACTATGGCTACACCTTC. Translation: CASSMMETGGNYGYTF. The chain combines TRBV19 with TRBJ1-2; 10 bases are a match to TRBD1. Unmatched junction bases numbered 6, after V lost 3 bases and J lost 2 bases. The CDR3 is 16 residues long. In germline, CDR1 is LNHDA, CDR2 SQIVND (reference sequence). Looking up the rest from reference TRBV19 and TRBJ1-2 gives the full variable domain: DGGITQSPKYLFRKEGQNVTLSCEQNLNHDAMYWYRQDPGQGLRLIYYSQIVNDFQKGDIAEGYSVSREKKESFPLTVTSAQKNPTAFYLCASSMMETGGNYGYTFGSGTRLTVV.

The chain recombines TRBV7-8 with TRBJ2-7, with TRBD2 matching over 7 bases. V lost 3 bases, J lost 0 bases, and 8 bases stayed unmatched. The germline V gene has CDR1 SGHVS and CDR2 FQNEAQ. The CDR3 contains 16 residues. The DNA for the CDR3 is TGTGCCAGCAGCTTGCTTGGACGGGAGGTCTCCTACGAGCAGTACTTC. It translates to CASSLLGREVSYEQYF.

The chain is built from TRBV6-2 or TRBV6-3 and TRBJ2-5; 9 bases agree with TRBD1. The J segment lost 2 bases and the V segment lost 2 bases, leaving 9 bases of the junction unmatched. The CDR3 totals 17 residues. The germline CDR1 and CDR2 sequences are MNHEY and SVGEGT. In nucleotides, the CDR3 is TGTGCCAGCAGTTACCCGGGACAGGGTAGTTGGCAAGAGACCCAGTACTTC. Protein: CASSYPGQGSWQETQYF.

The genes are TRBV4-2 and TRBJ1-1; no definite D call. Between the trimmed V and J ends, which lost 0 bases and 2 bases, there was a span of 10 bases. This CDR3 contains 15 residues. Germline CDR1 and CDR2: LGHNA and YNFKEQ. CDR3 in DNA: TGTGCCAGCAGCCAAGATAGTGGGCACAACACTGAAGCTTTCTTT. Protein: CASSQDSGHNTEAFF.

This clone was seen a single time. The chain uses TRBV2 and TRBJ1-4; possible D gene TRBD1, 6 bases. CDR3 length: 15 residues. Trimming shortened V by 2 bases and J by 7 bases, and 14 bases separated the two germline ends. Germline assignment: CDR1 SNHLY and CDR2 FYNNEI. The CDR3 DNA follows: TGTGCCAGCAGTGAATTTTTGGGGGCTGGTGAAAAACTGTTTTTT. Its translation is CASSEFLGAGEKLFF.

This chain uses TRBV5-4 with TRBJ2-7; 7 bases are shared with TRBD2. The V segment lost 3 bases and the J segment 4 bases; nucleotides outside the gene matches: 4. The CDR3 contains 13 residues. Looked up from germline, CDR1 is SGHNT and CDR2 is YYREEE (reference sequence). CDR3 region: CASSSGLIYEQYF. The CDR3 DNA sequence: TGTGCCAGCAGCTCGGGACTAATTTACGAGCAGTACTTC.

V and J are TRBV19 and TRBJ1-3; the D is unclear. CDR3 length: 14 residues. Trimming cost V 4 bases and J 0 bases, with 7 bases left between them. The germline V gene has CDR1 LNHDA and CDR2 SQIVND (reference sequence). The CDR3 nucleotides are TGTGCCAGTAGTACGGGAGTCTCTGGAAACACCATATATTTT. Amino acid sequence: CASSTGVSGNTIYF.

The rearrangement uses TRBV19 and TRBJ2-1; D remains unclear. CDR3 size: 12 residues. Trimming removed 3 bases at V and 8 bases at J, with 8 bases between. Per the germline V gene, CDR1 is LNHDA and CDR2 is SQIVND (reference sequence). The CDR3 sequence is CASSIDTDEQFF. The CDR3, as DNA: TGTGCCAGTAGTATCGACACTGATGAGCAGTTCTTC.

The chain links TRBV24-1 to TRBJ2-5; TRBD1 aligns across 10 bases. Per the germline V gene, CDR1 is KGHDR and CDR2 is SFDVKD. The CDR3 runs 15 residues. V shed 5 bases, J shed 5 bases, and the junction held 7 bases outside the gene matches. CDR3 DNA: TGTGCCACCAGTGCCATGACAGGGGGCGCGGAGACCCAGTACTTC. Residues: CATSAMTGGAETQYF.

The chain uses TRBV7-8 and TRBJ2-1; D might be TRBD2 (5 bases). This CDR3 has 12 amino acids. The V end lost 4 bases, the J end lost 15 bases, and 16 bases lay between the germline ends. In germline, CDR1 is SGHVS, CDR2 FQNEAQ. DNA for the CDR3: TGTGCCAGCAGCTCCCTCGGCGGGTCACGGTTCTTC. This codes for CASSSLGGSRFF.

The chain carries TRBV6-5 and TRBJ1-1; D not resolved. CDR1 is MNHEY, CDR2 SVGAGI, per germline. Trimming took off 0 bases at V and 0 bases at J, with 8 bases between the two ends. The CDR3 runs 15 residues. CDR3 coding DNA: TGTGCCAGCAGTTACTCTTCGAACATGAACACTGAAGCTTTCTTT. Translation gives CASSYSSNMNTEAFF.

The gene calls are TRBV9 and TRBJ2-5; 12 nucleotides align to TRBD2. Germline CDR1 and CDR2: SGDLS and YYNGEE. The length of the CDR3 is 16 residues. V was pared by 0 bases and J by 10 bases, with 10 bases of the junction left unmatched. In DNA form, the CDR3 reads TGTGCCAGCAGCGTAGAACAGACTAGCGGGAGAACGAGCCAGTACTTC. This sequence encodes CASSVEQTSGRTSQYF.

This clone was counted once. The chain combines TRBV3-1 (or the pseudogene TRBV3-2) with TRBJ2-1; TRBD1 is a possible D gene (6 bases). The V end was cut by 7 bases, the J end by 5 bases, with 15 bases between. The length of the CDR3 is 14 residues. Germline CDR1 LGHDT, CDR2 YNNKEL (reference sequence). CDR3 DNA: TGTGCCAGCACTAAACGACAGGACAACAATGAGCAGTTCTTC. Translated: CASTKRQDNNEQFF.